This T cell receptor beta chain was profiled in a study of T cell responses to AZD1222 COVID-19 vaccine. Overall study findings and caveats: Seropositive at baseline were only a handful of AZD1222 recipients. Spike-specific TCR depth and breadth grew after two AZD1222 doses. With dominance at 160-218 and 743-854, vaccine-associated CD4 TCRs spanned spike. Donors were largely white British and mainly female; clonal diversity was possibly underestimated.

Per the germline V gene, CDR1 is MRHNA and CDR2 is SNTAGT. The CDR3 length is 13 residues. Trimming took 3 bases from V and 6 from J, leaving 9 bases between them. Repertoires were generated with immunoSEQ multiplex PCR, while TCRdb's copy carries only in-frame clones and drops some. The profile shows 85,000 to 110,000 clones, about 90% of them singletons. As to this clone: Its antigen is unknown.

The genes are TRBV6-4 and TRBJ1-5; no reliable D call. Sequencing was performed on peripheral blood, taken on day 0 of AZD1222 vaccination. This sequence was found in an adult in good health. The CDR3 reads CASSERVGQPQHF. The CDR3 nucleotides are TGTGCCAGCAGTGAAAGGGTCGGTCAGCCCCAGCATTTT.